The 2 T cell receptor beta chains listed next were all sequenced from one sample in a study of shared clonotypes between healthy human individuals. Repertoires were generated with immunoSEQ multiplex PCR, while TCRdb's copy carries only in-frame clones and drops some. The sample records more than 550,000 clones, around 70% being singletons. The sequenced sample was memory CD4+ T cells sorted from blood. As for subset: CD45RA-negative fraction. The receptors here all came from a woman under 40 in good health.

This chain links TRBV9 with TRBJ2-2; 10 bases are a match to TRBD2. V shed 5 bases, J shed 6 bases, and the junction held 10 bases outside the gene matches. Germline V gene data show CDR1 as SGDLS and CDR2 as YYNGEE. This CDR3 spans 16 amino acids. The CDR3 sequence is CASRSGLAGVAGELFF. The CDR3 nucleotides read TGTGCCAGCAGGTCAGGGCTAGCGGGAGTTGCCGGGGAGCTGTTTTTT. The full variable domain, completed using reference TRBV9 and TRBJ2-2, is DSGVTQTPKHLITATGQRVTLRCSPRSGDLSVYWYQQSLDQGLQFLIQYYNGEERAKGNILERFSAQQFPDLHSELNLSSLELGDSALYFCASRSGLAGVAGELFFGEGSRLTVL.

The chain has TRBV12-5 and TRBJ1-5, with 7 bases identical to TRBD1. Germline loops: CDR1 LGHNT, CDR2 FRNRAP. With 7 bases clipped from V and 4 bases from J, the junction kept 4 bases outside the gene matches. CDR3 length equals 13 residues. In DNA form, the CDR3 reads TGTGCTAGTGCTACGACAGGGAATCAGCCCCAGCATTTT. This translates into CASATTGNQPQHF.